This entry features one T cell receptor (beta chain) sequence. This sample was taken from a study of blood T cell repertoires in COVID-19. Study background: Sites across the United States, Italy and Spain contributed samples from acute and convalescent COVID-19. From T cells, B-cell-depleted T cells, or PBMCs came the material, which was cDNA or gDNA.

Germline values: CDR1 MDHEN, CDR2 SYDVKM. V was clipped by 6 bases and J by 0 bases, with 15 bases between them. The CDR3 spans 15 residues. Per the original data handling: Amplification from reference gene primers served as the basis for estimated nucleated cell counts. TCRdb's table, derived via immunoSEQ multiplex PCR, lists solely in-frame clones and lacks some. For V, J and clone size, that table is used; D and trimming come from the DNA. Of 95,000 to 110,000 clones listed, approximately 83% are singletons. Input material: peripheral blood. This clonotype was sampled from a woman at least 80 years old with active or convalescent COVID-19. The chain recombines TRBV28 with TRBJ2-7; a possible D gene is TRBD1 (6 bases). CDR3: CASRYSGTSSYEQYF. The CDR3 DNA follows: TGTGCCAGCAGGTATTCCGGGACAAGCTCCTACGAGCAGTACTTC.